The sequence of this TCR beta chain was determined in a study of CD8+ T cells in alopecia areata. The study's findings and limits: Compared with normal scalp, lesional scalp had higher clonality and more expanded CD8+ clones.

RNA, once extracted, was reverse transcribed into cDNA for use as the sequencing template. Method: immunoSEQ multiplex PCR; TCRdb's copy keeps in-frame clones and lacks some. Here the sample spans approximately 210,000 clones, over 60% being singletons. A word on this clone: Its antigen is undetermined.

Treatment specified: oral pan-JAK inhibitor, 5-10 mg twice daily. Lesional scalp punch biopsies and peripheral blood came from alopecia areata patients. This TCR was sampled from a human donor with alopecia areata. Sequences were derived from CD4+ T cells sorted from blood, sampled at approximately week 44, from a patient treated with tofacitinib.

The CDR3 protein is CATIGSRTVENEQFF. The DNA of the CDR3 is TGTGCCACCATAGGTTCGAGGACAGTGGAGAATGAGCAGTTCTTC. The genes are TRBV15 and TRBJ2-1; a weak D match, TRBD1 (6 bases). Per germline, CDR1 LNHNV and CDR2 YYDKDF (reference sequence). The CDR3 loop spans 15 amino acids. V was shortened by 7 bases and J by 7 bases, with 20 bases between the two germline ends.